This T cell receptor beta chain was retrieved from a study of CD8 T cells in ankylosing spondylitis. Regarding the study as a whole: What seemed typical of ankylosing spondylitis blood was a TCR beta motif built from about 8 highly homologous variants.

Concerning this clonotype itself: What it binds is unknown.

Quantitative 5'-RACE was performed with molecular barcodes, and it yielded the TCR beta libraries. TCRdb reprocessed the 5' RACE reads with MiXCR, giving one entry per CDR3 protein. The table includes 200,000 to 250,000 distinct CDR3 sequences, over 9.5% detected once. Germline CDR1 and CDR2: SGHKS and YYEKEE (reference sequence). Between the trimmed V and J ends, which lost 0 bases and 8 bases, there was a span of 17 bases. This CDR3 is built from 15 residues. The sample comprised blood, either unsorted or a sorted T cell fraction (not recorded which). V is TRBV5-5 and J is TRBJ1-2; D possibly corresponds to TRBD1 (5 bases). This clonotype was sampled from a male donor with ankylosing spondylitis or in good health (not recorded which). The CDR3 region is CASSLDGDGARGYTF. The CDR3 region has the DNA TGTGCCAGCAGCTTGGACGGAGACGGGGCTCGAGGCTACACCTTC.